Presented here are 22 T cell receptor beta chains from one specimen sequenced in a study of CXCR3-negative and CXCR3-positive naive CD8 T cells. These receptors have no known antigen. Study results and caveats: The study found more hydrophobic TRB CDR3s in CXCR3-positive naive cells than in CXCR3-negative naive cells.

UMI-labeled TRB cDNA libraries were prepared by 5' RACE. Each CDR3 protein gets one entry in TCRdb, which reprocessed the 5' RACE reads and gives no DNA. Recorded for this sample: under 150,000 distinct CDR3 sequences. The sample taken for sequencing was naive CXCR3+ CD8+ T cells from blood. The subset was: CD45RO-CCR7+CD27+CD95- naive CD8+ T cells expressing CXCR3 (TNR3+). The receptors derive from a human donor in good health. Some clones in this sample may be carry-over from other donors' samples.

The rearrangement uses TRBV15 and TRBJ2-2; absent DNA, TCRdb's TRBD1 call cannot be checked. Germline V gives CDR1 LNHNV, CDR2 YYDKDF (reference sequence). CDR3 size: 17 residues. The CDR3 loop reads CATSRDYRGTETGELFF.

The chain has TRBV3-2 and TRBJ2-7; with no DNA, the TCRdb D assignment of TRBD2 cannot be verified. TRBV3-2 is listed as a pseudogene. This CDR3 contains 16 residues. Here the CDR3 reads CASSQAIRGGQNEQYF.

The chain couples TRBV27 to TRBJ2-3. Germline V CDR1 and CDR2: MNHEY, SMNVEV (reference sequence). There are 13 residues in the CDR3. CDR3 protein: CASSWKGLDTQYF.

V usage is TRBV5-5 and J usage is TRBJ2-7; the TRBD1 assignment by TCRdb is unverifiable without DNA. This CDR3 is 17 amino acids long. Looked up from germline, CDR1 is SGHKS and CDR2 is YYEKEE (reference sequence). The CDR3: CASSTDDPRTGAREQYF.

The V call is TRBV2, the J call TRBJ2-7; TCRdb picks TRBD2, but there is no DNA to check that call. Germline V CDR1 and CDR2: SNHLY, FYNNEI. The CDR3 totals 17 residues. The CDR3: CAIRASFEREVTYEQYF.

The chain carries TRBV7-9 and TRBJ2-7; TCRdb designates TRBD2, a call that cannot be tested without DNA. Per germline, CDR1 SEHNR and CDR2 FQNEAQ (reference sequence). The CDR3 spans 13 residues. The chain's CDR3 is CASSPGAAGEQYF. Supplemented by reference TRBV7-9 and TRBJ2-7, the full variable domain reads DTGVSQNPRHKITKRGQNVTFRCDPISEHNRLYWYRQTLGQGPEFLTYFQNEAQLEKSRLLSDRFSAERPKGSFSTLEIQRTEQGDSAMYLCASSPGAAGEQYFGPGTRLTVT.

The chain has TRBV28 and TRBJ2-5; with no DNA, the TCRdb D assignment of TRBD2 cannot be verified. The length of the CDR3 is 15 residues. Germline V gives CDR1 MDHEN, CDR2 SYDVKM. CDR3: CASSTLAGGVETQYF.

The J gene is TRBJ2-1, the V gene TRBV15. The CDR3 consists of 14 residues. Germline assignment: CDR1 LNHNV and CDR2 YYDKDF (reference sequence). The CDR3 loop reads CATSRETVYNEQFF. Supplemented by reference TRBV15 and TRBJ2-1, the full variable domain reads DAMVIQNPRYQVTQFGKPVTLSCSQTLNHNVMYWYQQKSSQAPKLLFHYYDKDFNNEADTPDNFQSRRPNTSFCFLDIRSPGLGDTAMYLCATSRETVYNEQFFGPGTRLTVL.

The rearrangement links TRBV2 to TRBJ2-2. The CDR3 covers 16 residues. Looked up from germline, CDR1 is SNHLY and CDR2 is FYNNEI. CDR3 sequence reads: CASIFSGRMNTGELFF. The variable domain in full, completed from reference TRBV2 and TRBJ2-2, reads EPEVTQTPSHQVTQMGQEVILRCVPISNHLYFYWYRQILGQKVEFLVSFYNNEISEKSEIFDDQFSVERPDGSNFTLKIRSTKLEDSAMYFCASIFSGRMNTGELFFGEGSRLTVL.

This rearrangement joins TRBV7-9 to TRBJ2-7; TCRdb's D call, TRBD1, is unchecked because there is no DNA. CDR1 SEHNR and CDR2 FQNEAQ come from the germline V gene (reference sequence). The CDR3 extends over 14 amino acids. The CDR3 loop reads CASSSGAGSYEQYF. The full variable domain, in which reference TRBV7-9 and TRBJ2-7 provide the parts outside the CDR3, is DTGVSQNPRHKITKRGQNVTFRCDPISEHNRLYWYRQTLGQGPEFLTYFQNEAQLEKSRLLSDRFSAERPKGSFSTLEIQRTEQGDSAMYLCASSSGAGSYEQYFGPGTRLTVT.

The chain has TRBV7-2 and TRBJ2-4; the TCRdb D gene call, TRBD2, has no DNA to confirm it. From germline, CDR1 is SGHTA and CDR2 FQGNSA. The CDR3 is made up of 18 amino acids. CDR3 sequence: CASSLGSGGLPAKNIQYF. The full variable domain, its missing parts supplied by reference TRBV7-2 and TRBJ2-4, is GAGVSQSPSNKVTEKGKDVELRCDPISGHTALYWYRQSLGQGLEFLIYFQGNSAPDKSGLPSDRFSAERTGGSVSTLTIQRTQQEDSAVYLCASSLGSGGLPAKNIQYFGAGTRLSVL.

This chain connects TRBV29-1 to TRBJ2-1; TCRdb calls TRBD2, which cannot be checked without DNA. Germline assignment: CDR1 SQVTM and CDR2 ANQGSEA. The CDR3 is made up of 13 amino acids. CDR3 residues: CSVGISGRYEQFF.

This chain links TRBV7-8 with TRBJ2-7; TCRdb lists TRBD1, though no DNA is available to test this call. Germline lookup yields CDR1 SGHVS and CDR2 FQNEAQ. CDR3 length: 13 residues. The CDR3 loop is CASSISPGYEQYF. Full variable domain (missing parts from reference TRBV7-8 and TRBJ2-7): GAGVSQSPRYKVAKRGQDVALRCDPISGHVSLFWYQQALGQGPEFLTYFQNEAQLDKSGLPSDRFFAERPEGSVSTLKIQRTQQEDSAVYLCASSISPGYEQYFGPGTRLTVT.

CDR3 sequence: CASSISGDSQPQHF. The chain combines TRBV13 with TRBJ1-5; checking the TCRdb D call of TRBD1 is not possible without DNA. Germline lookup yields CDR1 PRHDT and CDR2 FYEKMQ (reference sequence). This CDR3 contains 14 residues.

This sequence joins TRBV12-3 or TRBV12-4 and TRBJ2-2; without DNA, the TCRdb call of TRBD1 cannot be checked. The CDR3 sequence is 15 residues long. The CDR3 sequence is CASSLEGQNTGELFF.

The chain combines TRBV29-1 with TRBJ2-7; with no DNA, the TCRdb D assignment of TRBD1 cannot be verified. This CDR3 has 19 amino acids. Germline V gives CDR1 SQVTM, CDR2 ANQGSEA. The CDR3 sequence is CSVRASSTGGSVVGYEQYF.

The chain recombines TRBV15 with TRBJ1-1. This CDR3 has 18 residues. The germline CDR1 and CDR2 sequences are LNHNV and YYDKDF (reference sequence). The CDR3 sequence is CATSRDLSEREMNTEAFF.

The V gene is TRBV20-1, the J gene TRBJ2-3. The CDR3 runs to 14 residues. Germline lookup yields CDR1 DFQATT and CDR2 SNEGSKA (reference sequence). The CDR3 reads CSAIGLQLTDTQYF.

The chain carries TRBV12-3 or TRBV12-4 and TRBJ2-3; TCRdb lists TRBD1, though no DNA is available to test this call. The CDR3 has 14 residues. The CDR3 reads CASSLDSLTDTQYF.

The rearrangement joins TRBV20-1 to TRBJ1-2; TCRdb selects TRBD1, and the lack of DNA leaves this call unchecked. The CDR3 loop spans 16 amino acids. Looked up from germline, CDR1 is DFQATT and CDR2 is SNEGSKA (reference sequence). The CDR3 reads CSARAVHSGAYYGYTF.

This chain joins TRBV28 and TRBJ2-5; TCRdb reports TRBD1, a call that lacks DNA to check it against. Germline V lookup: CDR1 MDHEN, CDR2 SYDVKM. The CDR3 has 17 amino acids. The CDR3 loop is CASSSSWDPTLQETQYF.

The chain links TRBV6-2 or TRBV6-3 to TRBJ2-3. CDR1 and CDR2 (germline): MNHEY, SVGEGT. There are 14 residues in the CDR3. The chain's CDR3 is CASSWVLEQDTQYF.